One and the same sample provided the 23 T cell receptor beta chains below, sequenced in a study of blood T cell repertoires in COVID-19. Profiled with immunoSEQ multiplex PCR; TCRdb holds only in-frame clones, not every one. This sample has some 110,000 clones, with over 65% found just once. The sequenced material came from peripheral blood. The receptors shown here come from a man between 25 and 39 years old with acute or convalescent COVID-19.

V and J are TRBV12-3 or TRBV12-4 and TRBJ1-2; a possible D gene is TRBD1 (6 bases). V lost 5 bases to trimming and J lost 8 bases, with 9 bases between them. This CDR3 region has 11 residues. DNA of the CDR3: TGTGCCAGCAGTCTGACAGGCGGCTACACCTTC. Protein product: CASSLTGGYTF.

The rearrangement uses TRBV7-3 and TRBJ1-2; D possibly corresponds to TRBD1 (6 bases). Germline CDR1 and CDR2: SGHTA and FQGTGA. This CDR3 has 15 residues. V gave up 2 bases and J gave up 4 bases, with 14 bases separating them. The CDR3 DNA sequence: TGTGCCAGCAGCTTAGGGCCAGGGGAGACCTATGGCTACACCTTC. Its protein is CASSLGPGETYGYTF.

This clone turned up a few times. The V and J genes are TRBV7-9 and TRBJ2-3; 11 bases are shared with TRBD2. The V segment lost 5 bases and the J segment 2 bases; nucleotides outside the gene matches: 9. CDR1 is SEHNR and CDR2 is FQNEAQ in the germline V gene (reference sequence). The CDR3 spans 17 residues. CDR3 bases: TGTGCCAGCAGCCCTTCCGGACTAGCGGGCTACACAGATACGCAGTATTTT. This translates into CASSPSGLAGYTDTQYF.

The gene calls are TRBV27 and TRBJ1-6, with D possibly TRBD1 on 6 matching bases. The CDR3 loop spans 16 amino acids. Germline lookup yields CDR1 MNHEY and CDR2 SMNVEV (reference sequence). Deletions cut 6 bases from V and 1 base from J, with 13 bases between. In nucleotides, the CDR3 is TGTGCCAGCAGCCCAGCAGGGGATTCCTATAATTCACCCCTCCACTTT. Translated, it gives CASSPAGDSYNSPLHF.

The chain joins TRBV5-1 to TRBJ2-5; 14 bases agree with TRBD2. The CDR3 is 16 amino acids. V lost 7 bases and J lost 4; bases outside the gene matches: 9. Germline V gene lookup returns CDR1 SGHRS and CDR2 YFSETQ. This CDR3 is CASRLSGTSGRETQYF. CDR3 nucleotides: TGCGCCAGCCGCCTATCCGGGACTAGCGGGAGAGAGACCCAGTACTTC.

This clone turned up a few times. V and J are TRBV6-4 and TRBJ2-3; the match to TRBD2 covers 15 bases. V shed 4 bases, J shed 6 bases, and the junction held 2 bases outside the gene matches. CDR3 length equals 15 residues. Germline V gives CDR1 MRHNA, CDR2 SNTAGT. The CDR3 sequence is CASSAGTSGGDTQYF. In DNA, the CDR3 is TGTGCCAGCAGTGCCGGGACTAGCGGGGGGGATACGCAGTATTTT.

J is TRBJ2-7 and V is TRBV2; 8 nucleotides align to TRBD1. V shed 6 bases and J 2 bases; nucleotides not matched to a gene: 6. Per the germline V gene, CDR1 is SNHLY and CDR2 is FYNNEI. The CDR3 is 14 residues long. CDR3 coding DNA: TGTGCCAGCAGCGAGACAGGGGACCCCTACGAGCAGTACTTC. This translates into CASSETGDPYEQYF.

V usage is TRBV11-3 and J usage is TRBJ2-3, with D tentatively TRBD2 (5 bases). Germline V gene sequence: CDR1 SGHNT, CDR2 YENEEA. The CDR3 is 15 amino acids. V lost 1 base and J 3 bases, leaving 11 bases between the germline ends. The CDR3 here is CASSLAGLRTDTQYF. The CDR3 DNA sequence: TGTGCCAGCAGCTTAGCGGGATTACGTACAGATACGCAGTATTTT.

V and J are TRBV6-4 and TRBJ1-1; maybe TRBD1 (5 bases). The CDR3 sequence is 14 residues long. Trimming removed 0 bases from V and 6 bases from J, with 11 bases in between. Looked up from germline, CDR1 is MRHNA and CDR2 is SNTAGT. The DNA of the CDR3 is TGTGCCAGCAGTGACTCATCGGCAGGGTCTGAAGCTTTCTTT. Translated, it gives CASSDSSAGSEAFF.

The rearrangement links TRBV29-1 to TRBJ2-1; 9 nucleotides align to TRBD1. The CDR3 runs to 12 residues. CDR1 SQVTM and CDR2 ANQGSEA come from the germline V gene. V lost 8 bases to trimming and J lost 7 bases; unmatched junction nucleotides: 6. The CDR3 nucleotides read TGCAGCCTTAACAGGGGGCCTAATGAGCAGTTCTTC. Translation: CSLNRGPNEQFF.

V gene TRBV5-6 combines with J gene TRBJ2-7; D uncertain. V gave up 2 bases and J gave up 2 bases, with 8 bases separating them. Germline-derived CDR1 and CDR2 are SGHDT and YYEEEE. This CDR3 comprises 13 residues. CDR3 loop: CASSFFQTYEQYF. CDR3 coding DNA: TGTGCCAGCAGCTTTTTCCAGACCTACGAGCAGTACTTC.

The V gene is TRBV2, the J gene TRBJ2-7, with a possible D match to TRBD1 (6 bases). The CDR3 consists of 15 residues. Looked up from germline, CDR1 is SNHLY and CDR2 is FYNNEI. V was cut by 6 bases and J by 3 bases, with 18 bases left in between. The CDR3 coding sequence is TGTGCCAGCAGCCTTAAGACCTCAGGGGTCTACGAGCAGTACTTC. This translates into CASSLKTSGVYEQYF.

In DNA, the CDR3 is TGTGCCAGCGGCCCGGGACTACAAGAGACCCAGTACTTC. Encoded protein: CASGPGLQETQYF. The rearrangement uses TRBV11-2 and TRBJ2-5, with 7 bases aligning to TRBD2. The germline V gene encodes CDR1 SGHAT and CDR2 FQNNGV. V lost 8 bases to trimming and J lost 2 bases; unmatched junction nucleotides: 5. This CDR3 is built from 13 residues.

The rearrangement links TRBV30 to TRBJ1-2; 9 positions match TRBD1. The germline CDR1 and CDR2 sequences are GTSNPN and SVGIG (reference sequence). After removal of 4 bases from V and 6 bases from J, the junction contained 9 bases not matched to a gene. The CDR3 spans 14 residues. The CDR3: CAWTVGGQGNGYTF. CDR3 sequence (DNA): TGTGCCTGGACTGTTGGCGGACAGGGGAATGGCTACACCTTC.

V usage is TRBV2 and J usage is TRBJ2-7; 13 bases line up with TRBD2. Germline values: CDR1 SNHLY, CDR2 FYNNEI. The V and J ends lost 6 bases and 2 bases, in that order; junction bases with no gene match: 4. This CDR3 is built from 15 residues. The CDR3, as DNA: TGTGCCAGCAGGATAGGGACTAGCGGGGCCTACGAGCAGTACTTC. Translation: CASRIGTSGAYEQYF.

CDR3 sequence reads: CAWGLAVHEQFF. CDR3 DNA sequence: TGTGCCTGGGGACTAGCGGTACATGAGCAGTTCTTC. The chain recombines TRBV30 with TRBJ2-1; 10 nucleotides align to TRBD2. CDR3 size: 12 residues. With 5 bases clipped from V and 8 bases from J, the junction kept 3 bases outside the gene matches. CDR1 is GTSNPN, CDR2 SVGIG, per germline (reference sequence).

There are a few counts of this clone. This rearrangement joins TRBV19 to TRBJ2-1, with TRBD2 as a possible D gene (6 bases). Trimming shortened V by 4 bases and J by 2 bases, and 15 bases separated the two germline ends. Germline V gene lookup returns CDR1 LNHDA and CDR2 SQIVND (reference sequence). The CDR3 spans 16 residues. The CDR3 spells CASSNGRAGPYNEQFF. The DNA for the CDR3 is TGTGCCAGTAGTAATGGGCGTGCGGGGCCCTACAATGAGCAGTTCTTC.

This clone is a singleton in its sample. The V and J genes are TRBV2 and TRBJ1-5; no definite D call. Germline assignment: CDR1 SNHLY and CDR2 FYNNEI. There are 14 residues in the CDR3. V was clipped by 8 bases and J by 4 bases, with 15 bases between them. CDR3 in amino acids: CASSPSQVNQPQHF. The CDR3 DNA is TGTGCCAGCTCCCCATCCCAGGTGAATCAGCCCCAGCATTTT.

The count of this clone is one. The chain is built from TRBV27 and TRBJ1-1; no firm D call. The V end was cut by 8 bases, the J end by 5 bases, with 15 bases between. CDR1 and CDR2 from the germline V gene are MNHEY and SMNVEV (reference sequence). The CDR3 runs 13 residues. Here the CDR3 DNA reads TGTGCCAGCTTCCCCGTGGGGAGGACTGAAGCTTTCTTT. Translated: CASFPVGRTEAFF.

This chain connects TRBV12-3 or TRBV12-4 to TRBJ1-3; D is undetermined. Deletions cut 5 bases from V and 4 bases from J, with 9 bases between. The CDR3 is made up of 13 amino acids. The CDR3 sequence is CASSLPPGNTIYF. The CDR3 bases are TGTGCCAGCAGTCTCCCCCCGGGAAACACCATATATTTT.

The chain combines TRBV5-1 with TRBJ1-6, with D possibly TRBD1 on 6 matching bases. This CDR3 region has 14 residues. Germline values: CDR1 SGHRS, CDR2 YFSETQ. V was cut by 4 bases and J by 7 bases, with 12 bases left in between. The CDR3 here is CASSLDRTNSPLHF. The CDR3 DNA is TGCGCCAGCAGCCTCGACAGGACCAATTCACCCCTCCACTTT.

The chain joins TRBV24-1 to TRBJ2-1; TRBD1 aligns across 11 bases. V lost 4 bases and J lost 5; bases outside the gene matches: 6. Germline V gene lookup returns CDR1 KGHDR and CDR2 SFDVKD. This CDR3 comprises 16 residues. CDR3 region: CATSDHGQGAHNEQFF. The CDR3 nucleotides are TGTGCCACCAGTGACCATGGACAGGGGGCACACAATGAGCAGTTCTTC.

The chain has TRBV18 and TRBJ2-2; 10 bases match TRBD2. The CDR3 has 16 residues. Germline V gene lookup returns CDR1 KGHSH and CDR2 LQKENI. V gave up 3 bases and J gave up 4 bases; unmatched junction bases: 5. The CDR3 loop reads CASSPPSGSITGELFF. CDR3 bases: TGTGCCAGCTCACCTCCTAGCGGGAGTATCACCGGGGAGCTGTTTTTT. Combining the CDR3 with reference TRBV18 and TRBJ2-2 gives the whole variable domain NAGVMQNPRHLVRRRGQEARLRCSPMKGHSHVYWYRQLPEEGLKFMVYLQKENIIDESGMPKERFSAEFPKEGPSILRIQQVVRGDSAAYFCASSPPSGSITGELFFGEGSRLTVL.